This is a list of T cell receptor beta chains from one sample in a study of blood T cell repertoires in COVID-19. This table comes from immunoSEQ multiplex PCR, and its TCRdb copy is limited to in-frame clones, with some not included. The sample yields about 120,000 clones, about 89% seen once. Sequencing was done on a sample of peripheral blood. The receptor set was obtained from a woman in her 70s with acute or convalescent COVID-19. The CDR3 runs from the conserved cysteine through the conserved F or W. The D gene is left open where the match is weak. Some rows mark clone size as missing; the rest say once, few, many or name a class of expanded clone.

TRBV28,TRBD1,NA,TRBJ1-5,CASSPLRGQEESNQPQHF,TGTGCCAGCAGTCCCCTTAGGGGACAGGAAGAGTCCAATCAGCCCCAGCATTTT
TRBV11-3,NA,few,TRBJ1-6,CASTRRPLHF,TGTGCCAGCACCCGGAGGCCCCTCCACTTT
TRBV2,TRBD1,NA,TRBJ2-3,CASSAGGGQGTDTQYF,TGTGCCAGCAGTGCAGGTGGAGGACAGGGCACAGATACGCAGTATTTT
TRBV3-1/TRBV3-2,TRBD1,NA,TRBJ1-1,CASSSTGGNTEAFF,TGTGCCAGCAGTTCGACAGGGGGCAACACTGAAGCTTTCTTT
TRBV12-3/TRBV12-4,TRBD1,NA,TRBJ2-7,CASSLQGAYEQYF,TGTGCCAGCAGTTTACAGGGGGCCTACGAGCAGTACTTC
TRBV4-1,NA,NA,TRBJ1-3,CASSPESGNSGNTIYF,TGCGCCAGCAGCCCAGAGTCGGGGAACTCTGGAAACACCATATATTTT
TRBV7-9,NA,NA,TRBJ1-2,CASSLQANYGYTF,TGTGCCAGCAGCTTACAGGCGAACTATGGCTACACCTTC
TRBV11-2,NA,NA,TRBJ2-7,CASSLDPRDYEQYF,TGTGCCAGCAGCTTAGACCCTAGAGACTACGAGCAGTACTTC
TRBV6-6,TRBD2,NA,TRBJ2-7,CASRGTSGDFSYEQYF,TGTGCCAGCAGAGGGACTAGCGGGGACTTCTCCTACGAGCAGTACTTC
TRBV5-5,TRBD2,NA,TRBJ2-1,CASSLGTSGGAYEQFF,TGTGCCAGCAGCCTTGGAACTAGCGGGGGGGCCTATGAGCAGTTCTTC
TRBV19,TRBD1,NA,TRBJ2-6,CASHRGRSGANVLTF,TGTGCCAGTCACAGGGGGCGGTCCGGGGCCAACGTCCTGACTTTC
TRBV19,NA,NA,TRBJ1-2,CASSIVRGPNYGYTF,TGTGCCAGTAGTATAGTAAGGGGTCCTAACTATGGCTACACCTTC
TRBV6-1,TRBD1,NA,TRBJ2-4,CASSEGRQGAPYF,TGTGCCAGCAGTGAAGGTCGGCAGGGGGCCCCGTACTTC
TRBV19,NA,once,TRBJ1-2,CASTPDSLSNYGYTF,TGTGCCAGTACCCCAGACAGCCTATCTAACTATGGCTACACCTTC
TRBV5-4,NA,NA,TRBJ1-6,CASSLGHNNSPLHF,TGTGCCAGCAGCCTGGGACACAATAATTCACCCCTCCACTTT
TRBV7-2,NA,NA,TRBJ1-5,CASSLGGPQHF,TGTGCCAGCAGCTTAGGAGGCCCCCAGCATTTT
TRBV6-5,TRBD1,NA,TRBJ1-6,CASSFSQGALSPLHF,TGTGCCAGCAGTTTCTCCCAGGGGGCTTTGTCACCCCTCCACTTT
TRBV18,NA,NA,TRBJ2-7,CASSPRRGLSSYEQYF,TGTGCCAGCTCACCACGGAGGGGATTGAGCTCCTACGAGCAGTACTTC
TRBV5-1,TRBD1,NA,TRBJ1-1,CASSPVGQGDTEAFF,TGCGCCAGCAGCCCCGTAGGACAGGGGGACACTGAAGCTTTCTTT
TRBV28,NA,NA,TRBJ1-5,CASKVTAELNQPQHF,TGTGCCAGCAAAGTCACAGCCGAACTCAATCAGCCCCAGCATTTT
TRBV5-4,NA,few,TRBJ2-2,CASRVGGTGELFF,TGTGCCAGCAGGGTTGGGGGGACCGGGGAGCTGTTTTTT
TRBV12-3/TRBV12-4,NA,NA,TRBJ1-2,CASSFQRFYGYTF,TGTGCCAGCAGTTTCCAGCGATTCTATGGCTACACCTTC
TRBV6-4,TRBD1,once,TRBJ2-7,CASSLGTGSSYEQYF,TGTGCCAGCAGCCTTGGGACAGGGAGCTCCTACGAGCAGTACTTC
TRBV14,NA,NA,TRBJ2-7,CASSQVSPSEQYF,TGTGCCAGCAGCCAAGTATCCCCTAGCGAGCAGTACTTC
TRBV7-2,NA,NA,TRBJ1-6,CASSLGGLRDPPLHF,TGTGCCAGCAGCTTAGGGGGGCTTCGAGATCCACCCCTCCACTTT
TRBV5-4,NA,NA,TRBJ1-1,CASSSEGRMNTEAFF,TGTGCCAGCAGCTCGGAGGGACGGATGAACACTGAAGCTTTCTTT
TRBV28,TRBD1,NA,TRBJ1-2,CASRVGGAFGYTF,TGTGCCAGCAGGGTAGGGGGCGCATTTGGCTACACCTTC
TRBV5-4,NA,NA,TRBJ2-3,CASSLAGGTSTDTQYF,TGTGCCAGCAGCTTGGCAGGGGGGACTAGCACAGATACGCAGTATTTT
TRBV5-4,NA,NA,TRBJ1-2,CASSLSSGYTF,TGTGCCAGCAGCTTGTCGAGCGGCTACACCTTC
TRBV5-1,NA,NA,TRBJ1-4,CASSVVHGDEKLFF,TGCGCCAGCAGCGTAGTCCACGGGGATGAAAAACTGTTTTTT
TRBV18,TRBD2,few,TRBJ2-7,CASSQGTRGREQYF,TGTGCCAGCTCACAAGGGACTAGAGGTCGCGAGCAGTACTTC
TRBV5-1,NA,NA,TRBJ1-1,CASSLDGGNTEAFF,TGCGCCAGCAGCTTGGACGGGGGGAACACTGAAGCTTTCTTT
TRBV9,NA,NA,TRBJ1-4,CASSVGLQGNEKLFF,TGTGCCAGCAGCGTAGGCTTACAGGGAAATGAAAAACTGTTTTTT
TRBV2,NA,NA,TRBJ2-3,CASSREGTSTDTQYF,TGTGCCAGCAGTCGAGAGGGGACAAGCACAGATACGCAGTATTTT
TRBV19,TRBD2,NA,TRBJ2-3,CASSPLTSGGASDTQYF,TGTGCCAGTAGTCCCCTCACTAGCGGGGGGGCATCAGATACGCAGTATTTT
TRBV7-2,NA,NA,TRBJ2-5,CASSFRLQETQYF,TGTGCCAGCAGCTTCCGGTTACAAGAGACCCAGTACTTC